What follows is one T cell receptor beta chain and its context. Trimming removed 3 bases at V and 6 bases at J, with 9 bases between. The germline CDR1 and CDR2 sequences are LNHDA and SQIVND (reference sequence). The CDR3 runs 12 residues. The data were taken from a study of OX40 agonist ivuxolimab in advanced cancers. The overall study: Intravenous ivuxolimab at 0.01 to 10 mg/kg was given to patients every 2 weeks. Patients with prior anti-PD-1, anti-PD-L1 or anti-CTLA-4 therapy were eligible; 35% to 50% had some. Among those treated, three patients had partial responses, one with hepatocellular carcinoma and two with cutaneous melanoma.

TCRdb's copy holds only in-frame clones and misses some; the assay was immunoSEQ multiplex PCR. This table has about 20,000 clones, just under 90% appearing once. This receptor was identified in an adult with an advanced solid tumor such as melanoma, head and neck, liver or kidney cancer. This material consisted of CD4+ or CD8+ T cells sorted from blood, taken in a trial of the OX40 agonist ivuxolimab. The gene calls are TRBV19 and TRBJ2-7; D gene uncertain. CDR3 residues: CASSIGHLEQYF. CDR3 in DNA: TGTGCCAGTAGTATTGGTCACCTCGAGCAGTACTTC.